What follows are 31 T cell receptor beta chains derived from one specimen sequenced in a study of T cell repertoires in cytomegalovirus infection. TCRdb re-analysed the reads in MiXCR, keeping a single row per CDR3 protein. The sample has a few hundred thousand distinct CDR3 sequences; under 20% are singletons. Sequenced: PBMCs. The receptors here all came from a human donor in good health (CMV status not recorded). Some clones in this sample may be carry-over from other donors' samples.

This clonotype was picked up many times. V gene TRBV12-3 or TRBV12-4 combines with J gene TRBJ2-5; the D gene is possibly TRBD2 (6 bases). V shed 2 bases and J shed 1 base, with 14 bases lying between them. The CDR3 loop spans 16 amino acids. The chain's CDR3 is CASSLNDMGGQETQYF. The CDR3 nucleotides are TGTGCCAGCAGTTTAAATGACATGGGGGGCCAAGAGACCCAGTACTTC.

This clonotype was seen ten or more times. The genes are TRBV7-2 and TRBJ1-1, with 7 positions matching TRBD1. With V trimmed by 5 bases and J by 7 bases, 13 bases remained unmatched. The CDR3 length is 15 residues. Germline-derived CDR1 and CDR2 are SGHTA and FQGNSA. As DNA, the CDR3 is TGTGCCAGCAGCCCTAGGCTCCGGGACAGATTTGAAGCTTTCTTT. Protein sequence: CASSPRLRDRFEAFF.

This clonotype occurred a few times. The chain uses TRBV24-1 and TRBJ2-1; no clear D gene. Trimming took off 7 bases at V and 4 bases at J, with 7 bases between the two ends. CDR1 is KGHDR, CDR2 SFDVKD, per germline. The CDR3 has 12 residues. The CDR3 region has the DNA TGTGCCACCAGGGGCAGTTACAATGAGCAGTTCTTC. Residues: CATRGSYNEQFF.

This clonotype was seen a single time. The J gene is TRBJ1-1, the V gene TRBV20-1; TRBD1 is a possible D gene (5 bases). Per the germline V gene, CDR1 is DFQATT and CDR2 is SNEGSKA (reference sequence). Trimming removed 0 bases at V and 5 bases at J, with 16 bases between. CDR3 length: 15 residues. The chain's CDR3 is CSARDTGTLGTEAFF. The CDR3 DNA sequence: TGCAGTGCTAGAGACACAGGAACTCTGGGGACTGAAGCTTTCTTT.

This clonotype was recorded many times. The rearrangement joins TRBV28 to TRBJ1-5; 7 nucleotides agree with TRBD1. The V gene's germline CDR1 is MDHEN and CDR2 SYDVKM. V lost 5 bases and J lost 4; bases outside the gene matches: 5. This CDR3 is built from 14 residues. Written as DNA, the CDR3 is TGTGCCAGCAGTCCCGGGACAGAAAATCAGCCCCAGCATTTT. It codes for CASSPGTENQPQHF. Variable domain in full (rest from reference TRBV28 and TRBJ1-5): DVKVTQSSRYLVKRTGEKVFLECVQDMDHENMFWYRQDPGLGLRLIYFSYDVKMKEKGDIPEGYSVSREKKERFSLILESASTNQTSMYLCASSPGTENQPQHFGDGTRLSIL.

The J gene is TRBJ2-1, the V gene TRBV28, with D unresolved. V gave up 3 bases and J gave up 14 bases, with 17 bases separating them. In germline, CDR1 is MDHEN, CDR2 SYDVKM. CDR3 length: 13 residues. CDR3 residues: CASSFGGQPRKFF. CDR3 in DNA: TGTGCCAGCAGTTTTGGCGGCCAGCCCAGAAAGTTCTTC.

This clonotype was seen a handful of times. This chain joins TRBV28 and TRBJ1-1, with unresolved D. The CDR3 is 13 residues long. Germline V CDR1 and CDR2: MDHEN, SYDVKM. V was pared by 3 bases and J by 10 bases, with 15 bases between. CDR3 sequence: CASSFNGRGLAFF. CDR3 DNA sequence: TGTGCCAGCAGTTTCAACGGACGCGGACTAGCTTTCTTT.

V usage is TRBV2 and J usage is TRBJ2-3, with a weak D call TRBD2 (6 bases). Germline CDR1 is SNHLY and CDR2 is FYNNEI. V was shortened by 6 bases and J by 2 bases, with 15 bases between the two germline ends. CDR3 size: 15 residues. This CDR3 is CASSLGLPFTDTQYF. The CDR3 DNA follows: TGTGCCAGCAGCCTGGGACTCCCCTTCACAGATACGCAGTATTTT.

The V call is TRBV20-1, the J call TRBJ2-5, with 8 nucleotides matching TRBD2. Germline loops: CDR1 DFQATT, CDR2 SNEGSKA (reference sequence). There are 14 residues in the CDR3. Trimming took 1 base from V and 5 from J; bases not matched to a gene: 6. The CDR3: CSARGGTRVETQYF. Written as DNA, the CDR3 is TGCAGTGCTAGAGGCGGGACTAGGGTGGAGACCCAGTACTTC.

This clonotype was recorded at least ten times. The chain employs TRBV7-8 and TRBJ2-7; tentative D call: TRBD1 (6 bases). V dropped 1 base and J dropped 3 bases, with 13 bases sitting between them. The CDR3 extends over 15 amino acids. From germline, CDR1 is SGHVS and CDR2 FQNEAQ. The CDR3: CASSLEVSGVYEQYF. The CDR3 coding sequence is TGTGCCAGCAGCTTAGAGGTTTCAGGGGTCTACGAGCAGTACTTC. The full variable domain, completed using reference TRBV7-8 and TRBJ2-7, is GAGVSQSPRYKVAKRGQDVALRCDPISGHVSLFWYQQALGQGPEFLTYFQNEAQLDKSGLPSDRFFAERPEGSVSTLKIQRTQQEDSAVYLCASSLEVSGVYEQYFGPGTRLTVT.

This clonotype was counted at least ten times. V and J are TRBV5-1 and TRBJ1-3, with 7 bases lining up with TRBD1. Germline CDR1 reads SGHRS; CDR2 reads YFSETQ. The CDR3 loop spans 15 amino acids. J lost 0 bases, V lost 4 bases, and 4 bases had no gene match. The CDR3 DNA follows: TGCGCCAGCAGCACCAGGGGGGGCTCTGGAAACACCATATATTTT. Encoded protein: CASSTRGGSGNTIYF. Drawing the rest from reference TRBV5-1 and TRBJ1-3, the complete variable domain is KAGVTQTPRYLIKTRGQQVTLSCSPISGHRSVSWYQQTPGQGLQFLFEYFSETQRNKGNFPGRFSGRQFSNSRSEMNVSTLELGDSALYLCASSTRGGSGNTIYFGEGSWLTVV.

In DNA, the CDR3 is TGCAGTGCTCCCTCAGACAGGCGAAGCTCCTATAATTCACCCCTCCACTTT. Translated, it gives CSAPSDRRSSYNSPLHF. The chain links TRBV20-1 to TRBJ1-6; D is possibly TRBD1 (6 bases). V lost 5 bases to trimming and J lost 0 bases, with 17 bases between them. The V gene's germline CDR1 is DFQATT and CDR2 SNEGSKA (reference sequence). The CDR3 spans 17 residues.

Ten or more counts support this clonotype. The chain couples TRBV12-5 to TRBJ1-3; no reliable D call. CDR3 length: 17 amino acids. V lost 6 bases and J lost 0, with 18 bases in between. Germline V lookup: CDR1 LGHNT, CDR2 FRNRAP. CDR3 in amino acids: CASGNIGLGSSGNTIYF. Here the CDR3 DNA reads TGTGCTAGTGGAAACATAGGGTTGGGCAGCTCTGGAAACACCATATATTTT. The whole variable domain, remainder taken from reference TRBV12-5 and TRBJ1-3, is DARVTQTPRHKVTEMGQEVTMRCQPILGHNTVFWYRQTMMQGLELLAYFRNRAPLDDSGMPKDRFSAEMPDATLATLKIQPSEPRDSAVYFCASGNIGLGSSGNTIYFGEGSWLTVV.

This clonotype was counted at least ten times. V is TRBV28 and J is TRBJ1-5, with D unresolved. V shed 3 bases and J shed 4 bases, with 13 bases lying between them. Germline V gene sequence: CDR1 MDHEN, CDR2 SYDVKM. This CDR3 contains 15 residues. CDR3 in DNA: TGTGCCAGCAGTTTCTCGGACCTTGGAAATCAGCCCCAGCATTTT. Its translation is CASSFSDLGNQPQHF. The whole variable domain, remainder taken from reference TRBV28 and TRBJ1-5, is DVKVTQSSRYLVKRTGEKVFLECVQDMDHENMFWYRQDPGLGLRLIYFSYDVKMKEKGDIPEGYSVSREKKERFSLILESASTNQTSMYLCASSFSDLGNQPQHFGDGTRLSIL.

The chain joins TRBV20-1 to TRBJ2-5; 10 nucleotides line up with TRBD2. CDR3 length equals 15 residues. Germline values: CDR1 DFQATT, CDR2 SNEGSKA (reference sequence). V shed 2 bases and J 3 bases; nucleotides not matched to a gene: 6. The CDR3 region is CSARKAGGPEETQYF. The CDR3, as DNA: TGCAGTGCTAGAAAAGCGGGGGGGCCGGAAGAGACCCAGTACTTC.

CDR3 region: CASSEWGTGTYEQYF. The CDR3, as DNA: TGTGCCAGCAGTGAATGGGGGACAGGAACCTACGAGCAGTACTTC. The rearrangement joins TRBV2 to TRBJ2-7; 8 bases agree with TRBD1. The CDR3 runs to 15 residues. V lost 2 bases, J lost 2 bases, and 5 bases stayed unmatched. Germline CDR1 is SNHLY and CDR2 is FYNNEI.

This clonotype came up many times. The rearrangement uses TRBV7-2 and TRBJ2-7; D gene ambiguous. Trimming removed 5 bases from V and 3 bases from J, with 8 bases in between. Germline V gives CDR1 SGHTA, CDR2 FQGNSA. The length of the CDR3 is 12 residues. CDR3 sequence: CASSLDLYEQYF. The CDR3 DNA reads TGTGCCAGCAGCCTAGACCTCTACGAGCAGTACTTC.

As DNA, the CDR3 is TGCAGTGCTAGAGATTCCGGACAGGGATACTCCTACGAGCAGTACTTC. Encoded protein: CSARDSGQGYSYEQYF. The V and J genes are TRBV20-1 and TRBJ2-7; 8 positions agree with TRBD1. The J segment lost 0 bases and the V segment lost 0 bases, leaving 7 bases of the junction unmatched. CDR1 and CDR2 from the germline V gene are DFQATT and SNEGSKA (reference sequence). This CDR3 is 16 amino acids long.

J is TRBJ2-1 and V is TRBV9; 8 positions agree with TRBD2. In germline, CDR1 is SGDLS, CDR2 YYNGEE. CDR3 size: 16 residues. The V gene end was trimmed by 4 bases and the J gene end by 0 bases; junction bases not matched to a gene: 6. The CDR3 DNA follows: TGTGCCAGCAGCCCCAGTCGGGGGGGCTCCTACAATGAGCAGTTCTTC. Its translation is CASSPSRGGSYNEQFF.

The V gene is TRBV3-1, the J gene TRBJ1-2; the D gene is possibly TRBD1 (5 bases). Germline V lookup: CDR1 LGHDT, CDR2 YNNKEL (reference sequence). The V and J ends lost 4 bases and 3 bases respectively, with 18 bases between them. This CDR3 spans 16 amino acids. The CDR3 DNA is TGTGCCAGCAGCCCCCAATCCTCGACAGATTACTATGGCTACACCTTC. Amino acids: CASSPQSSTDYYGYTF.

This clonotype showed up many times. The chain combines TRBV7-8 with TRBJ1-1; D not resolved. The germline V gene encodes CDR1 SGHVS and CDR2 FQNEAQ. The CDR3 runs 14 residues. Trimming left V 1 base short and J 3 bases short, with 9 bases between. The CDR3 nucleotides read TGTGCCAGCAGCTTAGGGCCCGGGGACACTGAAGCTTTCTTT. The encoded protein is CASSLGPGDTEAFF.

In this sample, this clonotype turned up many times. This chain links TRBV7-3 with TRBJ2-3, with D hard to call. This CDR3 is 15 amino acids long. Germline V gene sequence: CDR1 SGHTA, CDR2 FQGTGA. Trimming took 4 bases from V and 2 from J, leaving 13 bases between them. The CDR3 protein is CASSSLGADTDTQYF. In nucleotides, the CDR3 is TGTGCCAGCAGCTCCCTCGGCGCCGACACAGATACGCAGTATTTT. The full variable domain, its missing parts supplied by reference TRBV7-3 and TRBJ2-3, is GAGVSQTPSNKVTEKGKYVELRCDPISGHTALYWYRQSLGQGPEFLIYFQGTGAADDSGLPNDRFFAVRPEGSVSTLKIQRTERGDSAVYLCASSSLGADTDTQYFGPGTRLTVL.

This clonotype was found a few times. The V gene is TRBV20-1, the J gene TRBJ1-5; 8 positions match TRBD1. Germline-derived CDR1 and CDR2 are DFQATT and SNEGSKA (reference sequence). J was trimmed by 4 bases and V by 3 bases; bases with no gene match: 17. The CDR3 consists of 18 residues. DNA of the CDR3: TGCAGTGCTAGGAGGGAAGGGCAGGGGGCTATCGTAAATCAGCCCCAGCATTTT. Protein product: CSARREGQGAIVNQPQHF.

This clonotype came up a few times. The junction differs from germline at one of its ends, possibly a read error. V gene TRBV28 combines with J gene TRBJ1-2, with 9 bases aligning to TRBD1. CDR3 length equals 15 residues. Germline-derived CDR1 and CDR2 are MDHEN and SYDVKM. The CDR3 DNA reads TGTGCCAGCAGGTTATCTGACAGGGGGGGGTATGGCTACACCTTC. Amino acid sequence: CASRLSDRGGYGYTF.

This clonotype was detected only a few times. The chain carries TRBV29-1 and TRBJ1-5; possible D gene TRBD1, 5 bases. Trimming took off 3 bases at V and 7 bases at J, with 28 bases between the two ends. This CDR3 is built from 18 residues. Germline V gene lookup returns CDR1 SQVTM and CDR2 ANQGSEA. The CDR3 DNA sequence: TGCAGCGTTGAGGGGCGAGCTTATGTGAGGTCTAAGGGGCAGCCCCAGCATTTT. The encoded protein is CSVEGRAYVRSKGQPQHF.

This clonotype was counted many times. The chain combines TRBV6-1 with TRBJ1-1, with D tentatively TRBD1 (5 bases). Trimming stripped 4 bases from V and 0 bases from J, with 12 bases between. This CDR3 region has 15 residues. The germline V gene has CDR1 MNHNS and CDR2 SASEGT. The CDR3 here is CASSGPGGVNTEAFF. The CDR3, as DNA: TGTGCCAGCAGTGGGCCGGGAGGGGTGAACACTGAAGCTTTCTTT.

The chain uses TRBV27 and TRBJ1-3, with D unresolved. Per the germline V gene, CDR1 is MNHEY and CDR2 is SMNVEV (reference sequence). This CDR3 is 13 amino acids long. V was shortened by 0 bases and J by 8 bases, with 8 bases between the two germline ends. CDR3 in amino acids: CASSLSGSDTIYF. DNA for the CDR3: TGTGCCAGCAGTTTATCCGGGTCTGACACCATATATTTT.

This clonotype occurred a few times. This sequence joins TRBV15 and TRBJ1-1; perhaps TRBD1 as D (5 bases). V lost 3 bases to trimming and J lost 3 bases, with 20 bases between them. CDR1 and CDR2 (germline): LNHNV, YYDKDF (reference sequence). CDR3 length equals 17 residues. The CDR3 DNA is TGTGCCACCAGCAGGGACCAGGGTTTGGGCCGAGACACTGAAGCTTTCTTT. It yields the protein CATSRDQGLGRDTEAFF.

This clonotype showed up many times. V usage is TRBV12-3 or TRBV12-4 and J usage is TRBJ1-1, with D uncertain. This CDR3 is built from 13 residues. V lost 8 bases to trimming and J lost 4 bases, with 14 bases between them. CDR3: CASFYQSGTEAFF. CDR3 sequence (DNA): TGTGCCAGCTTCTATCAGTCAGGCACTGAAGCTTTCTTT.

This clonotype has more than one count but fewer than ten. J is TRBJ2-5 and V is TRBV5-4; D perhaps matches TRBD2 (6 bases). This CDR3 is built from 15 residues. Germline values: CDR1 SGHNT, CDR2 YYREEE (reference sequence). The V gene lost 0 bases and the J gene lost 2 bases, with 11 bases spanning the gap. The CDR3 DNA sequence: TGTGCCAGCAGCTTGGGCTCGGGGGTACAAGAGACCCAGTACTTC. This gives the protein CASSLGSGVQETQYF.

The genes are TRBV20-1 and TRBJ1-6; 9 nucleotides line up with TRBD1. V gave up 5 bases and J gave up 1 base; unmatched junction bases: 9. This CDR3 has 17 amino acids. The germline V gene encodes CDR1 DFQATT and CDR2 SNEGSKA (reference sequence). This CDR3 is CSAAGTGSSSYNSPLHF. CDR3 sequence (DNA): TGCAGTGCTGCGGGGACAGGGAGTAGTTCCTATAATTCACCCCTCCACTTT.